This T cell receptor beta chain was sequenced for a study of Graves' ophthalmopathy and Graves' hyperthyroidism. A follow-up of 18 months without ophthalmopathy meant that hyperthyroidism was stable. CDR1 SNHLY and CDR2 FYNNEI come from the germline V gene. This CDR3 has 10 residues. V was shortened by 7 bases and J by 6 bases, with 6 bases between the two germline ends. CDR3 regions of TCR beta were amplified from RNA transcripts. HTBI-primed first-round RT-PCR preceded second-round multiplex PCR. TCRdb reanalysed the multiplex PCR reads using MiXCR and keeps one entry per CDR3 protein. The data contain approximately 410,000 distinct CDR3 sequences, roughly 14% of them singletons. Points from the study as a whole: This model predicted ophthalmopathy progression (sensitivity roughly 71%, specificity about 72%). Blood repertoires reportedly contained most expanded thyroid clonotypes above 0.001 frequency.

This clonotype was seen ten or more times. The antigen remains undetermined. V gene TRBV2 combines with J gene TRBJ1-1; D remains unclear. Material for sequencing was peripheral blood. This sequence originates from a woman aged 18 to 35 with stable Graves' hyperthyroidism. In DNA form, the CDR3 reads TGTGCCAGCAAAATCCCTGAAGCTTTCTTT. Protein product: CASKIPEAFF.